Presented here are 6 T cell receptor beta chains from one specimen sequenced in a study of blood T cell repertoires in COVID-19. Measured with immunoSEQ multiplex PCR; TCRdb has only the in-frame clones, and not every one. The sample shows 250,000 to 300,000 clones, roughly 91% of them seen only once. The sample comprised PBMCs or T cells enriched from blood (not recorded which). These receptors were collected from a woman in her fifties or sixties who had been exposed to COVID-19.

This chain uses TRBV10-3 with TRBJ2-2; D uncertain. In germline, CDR1 is ENHRY, CDR2 SYGVKD. V was pared by 8 bases and J by 0 bases, with 7 bases between. The CDR3 is 13 residues long. Here the CDR3 reads CAIGTSNTGELFF. DNA for the CDR3: TGTGCCATCGGCACATCGAACACCGGGGAGCTGTTTTTT.

The table lists this clone with a few counts. This chain joins TRBV6-5 and TRBJ1-5; TRBD1 is a possible D gene (5 bases). V gave up 6 bases and J gave up 5 bases, with 11 bases separating them. CDR1 is MNHEY and CDR2 is SVGAGI in the germline V gene. This CDR3 has 13 residues. The CDR3 DNA sequence: TGTGCCAGCAGCCCCAGGGTAGATCAGCCCCAGCATTTT. As protein: CASSPRVDQPQHF.

This chain links TRBV2 with TRBJ1-5, with D unresolved. V lost 6 bases to trimming and J lost 4 bases, with 10 bases between them. Per germline, CDR1 SNHLY and CDR2 FYNNEI. The CDR3 length is 13 residues. In DNA form, the CDR3 reads TGTGCCAGCAGGCCAAGAGGTAATCAGCCCCAGCATTTT. This sequence encodes CASRPRGNQPQHF.

The J gene is TRBJ1-1, the V gene TRBV6-5, with 7 bases lining up with TRBD1. This CDR3 contains 14 residues. V dropped 2 bases and J dropped 5; count of bases not matched to a gene: 5. In germline, CDR1 is MNHEY, CDR2 SVGAGI. The CDR3 spells CASSYRGRLTEAFF. For the CDR3, the DNA is TGTGCCAGCAGTTACAGGGGGCGCCTAACTGAAGCTTTCTTT.

This chain joins TRBV9 and TRBJ1-2; D is uncertain. V was cut by 0 bases and J by 0 bases, with 12 bases left in between. Per the germline V gene, CDR1 is SGDLS and CDR2 is YYNGEE. There are 16 residues in the CDR3. CDR3 DNA sequence: TGTGCCAGCAGCGTAGCTCGGGGAGGGACTAACTATGGCTACACCTTC. It encodes CASSVARGGTNYGYTF.

The chain recombines TRBV19 with TRBJ2-2, with no clear D. The V gene lost 8 bases and the J gene lost 0 bases, with 13 bases spanning the gap. CDR3 length: 15 amino acids. Germline loops: CDR1 LNHDA, CDR2 SQIVND (reference sequence). The CDR3 protein is CASRSRLANTGELFF. CDR3 in DNA: TGTGCCAGTCGATCGCGGCTAGCGAACACCGGGGAGCTGTTTTTT.